A selection of T cell receptor beta chains follows, all from one sample in a study of blood T cell repertoires in COVID-19. Method: immunoSEQ multiplex PCR; TCRdb's copy keeps in-frame clones and lacks some. Among approximately 180,000 clones listed, roughly 80% were seen once. The sample taken for sequencing was peripheral blood. Receptor source: a woman aged 80 or older with COVID-19, enrolled during active disease. Both conserved end residues are part of each CDR3. Fields, in order: V gene, J gene, CDR3 protein.

TRBV9	TRBJ2-1	CASSVGEQREQFF
TRBV24-1	TRBJ2-1	CATSRHDNEQFF
TRBV7-8	TRBJ2-3	CASSSGPGTGDRDTQYF
TRBV19	TRBJ1-1	CASSILDSGWTEAFF
TRBV5-4	TRBJ1-2	CASSLGQGPNYGYTF
TRBV5-1	TRBJ1-6	CASSLGQDRYSPLHF
TRBV4-2	TRBJ1-3	CASSHGSAASGNTIYF
TRBV5-4	TRBJ1-1	CASRGARGRTEAFF
TRBV6-5	TRBJ1-2	CASSYGGIEGYTF
TRBV14	TRBJ2-2	CASSQVSTNTGELFF
TRBV9	TRBJ1-1	CASSVAPNTEAFF
TRBV19	TRBJ1-4	CASKDSATNEKLFF
TRBV2	TRBJ2-1	CASMTVQGSYNEQFF
TRBV5-6	TRBJ2-3	CASSWGLAGEIGDTQYF
TRBV6-4	TRBJ1-6	CASSQQGARSPLHF
TRBV7-2	TRBJ2-1	CASSLVSGLAGNEQFF
TRBV6-5	TRBJ2-3	CASSRTPSPDTQYF